Given below is one T cell receptor beta chain in context. Its antigen is as yet unknown. These data belong to a study of monozygotic twins with inflammatory bowel disease. Overall study results and limits: Among IBD patients, fewer clonotypes were shared with others than among healthy twins, especially with disease activity.

Eight cDNA synthesis reactions were run for every sample. Through template switching, UMIs that included a 6-nucleotide sample barcode were added. For both chains, the TCRalpha and TCRbeta cDNA went through two nested PCRs of around 15 and 10 cycles. For each CDR3 protein, TCRdb gives one entry from its re-call of the 5' RACE reads, without DNA. The sample yields approximately 330,000 distinct CDR3 sequences, of which the top ten take up 2% to 2.5%. The length of the CDR3 is 15 residues. Germline CDR1 and CDR2: KGHSH and LQKENI. V and J are TRBV18 and TRBJ2-3; the D call from TCRdb, TRBD2, cannot be confirmed without DNA. This sequence was found in a human donor with ulcerative colitis or Crohn's disease, or a healthy co-twin of an affected twin (not recorded which). The material sequenced was blood. The CDR3 spells CASSPSGGFTDTQYF.